This T cell receptor (beta chain) was profiled in a study of T cells in Graves' hyperthyroidism and ophthalmopathy. At the level of the study: Peripheral blood sampling occurred at initial diagnosis, before any treatment. Overall study findings and caveats: Most thyroid clonotypes expanded above 0.001 appeared in blood too.

A patient was excluded if there was uncontrolled infection, other autoimmune disease, pregnancy or lactation. The authors took PBMCs from 10 ml fresh peripheral blood. CDR3 length equals 15 residues. Germline V lookup: CDR1 SGHTA, CDR2 FQGNSA. V lost 5 bases, J lost 6 bases, and 20 bases lay in between. To note about this clonotype: Its target is unknown.

From RNA transcripts, TCR beta CDR3 regions were amplified. HTBI primers were the set used in a first-round RT-PCR of the TCR CDR3. TCRdb used MiXCR to reprocess the multiplex PCR reads, holding one entry per CDR3 protein. The sample lists 360,000 or so distinct CDR3 sequences, around 18% occurring once. Sequencing was done on a sample of blood. The rearrangement joins TRBV7-2 to TRBJ2-7; D might be TRBD1 (6 bases). This clonotype was obtained from a woman in her 40s with Graves' ophthalmopathy. CDR3 nucleotide sequence: TGTGCCAGCAGCACAACAGGGCGTCCGATTAGCGAGCAGTACTTC. It translates to CASSTTGRPISEQYF.